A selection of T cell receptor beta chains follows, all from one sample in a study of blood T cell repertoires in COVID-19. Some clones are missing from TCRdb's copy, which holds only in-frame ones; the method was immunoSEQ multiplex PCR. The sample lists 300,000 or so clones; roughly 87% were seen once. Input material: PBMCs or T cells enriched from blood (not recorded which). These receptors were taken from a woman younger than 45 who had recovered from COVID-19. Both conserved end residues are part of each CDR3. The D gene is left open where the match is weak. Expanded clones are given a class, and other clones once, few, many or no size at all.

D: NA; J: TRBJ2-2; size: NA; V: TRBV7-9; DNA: TGTGCCAGCGATCTTCGAGTCACCGGGGAGCTGTTTTTT; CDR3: CASDLRVTGELFF
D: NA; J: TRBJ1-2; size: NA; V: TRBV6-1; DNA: TGTGCCAGCAGTGAATTGACAGGTCAGAACTATGGCTACACCTTC; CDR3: CASSELTGQNYGYTF
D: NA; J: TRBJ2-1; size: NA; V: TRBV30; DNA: TGTGCCTGGGAACGGACAGCAAGGGAGCAGTTCTTC; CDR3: CAWERTAREQFF
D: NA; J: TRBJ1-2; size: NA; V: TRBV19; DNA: TGTGCCAGTAGTATTGCGGGCCCTGGGGGCTACACCTTC; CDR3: CASSIAGPGGYTF
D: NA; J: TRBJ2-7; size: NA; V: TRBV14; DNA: TGTGCCAGCAGCCACGGCGGAGGGCAGTACTTC; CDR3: CASSHGGGQYF
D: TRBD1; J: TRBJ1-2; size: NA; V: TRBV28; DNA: TGTGCCAGCCAGGGACAGGGATTCTATGGCTACACCTTC; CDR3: CASQGQGFYGYTF
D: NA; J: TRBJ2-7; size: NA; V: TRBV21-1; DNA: TGTGCCAGCAGCAAAGTAGCGGGATTTAAAAGGGACTACGAGCAGTACTTC; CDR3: CASSKVAGFKRDYEQYF
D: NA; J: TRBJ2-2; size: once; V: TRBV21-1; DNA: TGTGCCAGCGGACTAGGGACTAGCGGGGGAGGCACCGGGGAGCTGTTTTTT; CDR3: CASGLGTSGGGTGELFF
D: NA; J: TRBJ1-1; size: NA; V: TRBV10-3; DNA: TGTGCCATCAGGTCCGGGAACACTGAAGCTTTCTTT; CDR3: CAIRSGNTEAFF
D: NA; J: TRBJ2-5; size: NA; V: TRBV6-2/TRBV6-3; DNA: TGTGCCAGCAGTGCAAGGCGGATAAGGCCAAGACCGGGGGACGGAGAGACCCAGTACTTC; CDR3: CASSARRIRPRPGDGETQYF
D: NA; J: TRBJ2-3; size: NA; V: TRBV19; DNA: TGTGCCAGTAGTATAGATTTCAGGGGAACGAGCACAGATACGCAGTATTTT; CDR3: CASSIDFRGTSTDTQYF
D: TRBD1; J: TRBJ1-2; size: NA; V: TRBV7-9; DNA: TGTGCCAGCAGCCAAGGGGGCGTCCAGGGATTATATGGCTACACCTTC; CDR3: CASSQGGVQGLYGYTF
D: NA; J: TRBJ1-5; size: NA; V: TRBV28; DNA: TGTGCCAGCCAAATACTAAATCAGCCCCAGCATTTT; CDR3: CASQILNQPQHF
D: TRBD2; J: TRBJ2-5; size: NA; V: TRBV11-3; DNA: TGTGCCAGCAGCTTGGGACTAGCGGGGGGTTACGGGACCCAGTACTTC; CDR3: CASSLGLAGGYGTQYF
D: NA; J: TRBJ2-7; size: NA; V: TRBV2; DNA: TGTGCCAGCAGTGAAACTACATATTCCTACGAGCAGTACTTC; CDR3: CASSETTYSYEQYF
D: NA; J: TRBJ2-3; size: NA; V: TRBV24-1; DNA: TGTGCCACCAGTGAAGAGGCGGACACAGATACGCAGTATTTT; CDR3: CATSEEADTDTQYF
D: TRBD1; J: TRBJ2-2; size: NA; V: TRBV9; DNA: TGTGCCAGCAGCGTAGTGAGCGGGACAGGGTACACCGGGGAGCTGTTTTTT; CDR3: CASSVVSGTGYTGELFF
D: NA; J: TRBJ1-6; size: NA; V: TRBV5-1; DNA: TGCGCCAGCAGCTTGGATGACAGTTCACCCCTCCACTTT; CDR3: CASSLDDSSPLHF
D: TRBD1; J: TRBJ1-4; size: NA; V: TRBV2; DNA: TGTGCCAGCAGCGCCCCCATTTGGGACAGTAGTAATGAAAAACTGTTTTTT; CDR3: CASSAPIWDSSNEKLFF
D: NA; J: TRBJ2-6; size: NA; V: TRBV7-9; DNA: TGTGCCAGCAGCTTAGTAGGAGTTCCCTCTGGGGCCAACGTCCTGACTTTC; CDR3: CASSLVGVPSGANVLTF
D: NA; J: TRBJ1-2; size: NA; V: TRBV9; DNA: TGTGCCAGCAGCTTAGAGGGACTCCTAACTAACTATGGCTACACCTTC; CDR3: CASSLEGLLTNYGYTF
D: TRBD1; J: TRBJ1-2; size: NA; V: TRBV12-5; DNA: TGTGCTAGTGGTTTGCCAGGGGGGAGCTATGGCTACACCTTC; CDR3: CASGLPGGSYGYTF
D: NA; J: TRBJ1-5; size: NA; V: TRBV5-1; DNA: TGCGCCAGCAGCCCCGGGGTGAACAATCAGCCCCAGCATTTT; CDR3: CASSPGVNNQPQHF
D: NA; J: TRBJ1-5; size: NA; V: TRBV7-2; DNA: TGTGCCAGCAGCTCGGACAGATATAGCAATCAGCCCCAGCATTTT; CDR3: CASSSDRYSNQPQHF
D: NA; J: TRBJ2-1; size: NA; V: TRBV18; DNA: TGTGCCAGCTCACCACGCGAGGGATGGAATGAGCAGTTCTTC; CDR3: CASSPREGWNEQFF
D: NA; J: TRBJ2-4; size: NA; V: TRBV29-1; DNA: TGCAGCGTTACCGGAGGGTTCAAAAACATTCAGTACTTC; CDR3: CSVTGGFKNIQYF
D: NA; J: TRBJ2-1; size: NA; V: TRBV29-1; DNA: TGCAGCGTTGATGGAGGGAGCGAAACAATGAGTATAAGGCAGTTCTTC; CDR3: CSVDGGSETMSIRQFF
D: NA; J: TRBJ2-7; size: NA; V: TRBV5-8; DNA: TGTGCCAGCAGCTTGGACATCTACGAGCAGTACTTC; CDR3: CASSLDIYEQYF
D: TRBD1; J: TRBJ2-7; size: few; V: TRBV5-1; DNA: TGCGCCAGCAGATTAGGGACAGGGGGCTACGAGCAGTACTTC; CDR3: CASRLGTGGYEQYF
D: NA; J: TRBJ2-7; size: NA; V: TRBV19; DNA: TGTGCCAGTAGTATAGGCAGGGCGTCCTACGAGCAGTACTTC; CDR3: CASSIGRASYEQYF
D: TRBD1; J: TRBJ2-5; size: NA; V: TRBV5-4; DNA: TGTGCCAGCAGCACAGCGGGACAGGGGGTTGAGACCCAGTACTTC; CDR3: CASSTAGQGVETQYF
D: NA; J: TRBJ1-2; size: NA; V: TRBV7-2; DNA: TGTGCCAGCAGCTCCCACAGGGAGCTATATGGCTACACCTTC; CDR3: CASSSHRELYGYTF
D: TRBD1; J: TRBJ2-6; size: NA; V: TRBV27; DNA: TGTGCCAGCAGTCTACAGGGGGCGCGCCTGTCTGGGGCCAACGTCCTGACTTTC; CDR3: CASSLQGARLSGANVLTF
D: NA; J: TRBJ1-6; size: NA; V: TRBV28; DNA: TGTGCCAGCAGTTTATACCGCCTCCGGGATTCACCCCTCCACTTT; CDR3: CASSLYRLRDSPLHF
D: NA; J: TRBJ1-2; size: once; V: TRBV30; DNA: TGTGCCTGGAGACCAACAGGGAGGGGCTATGGCTACACCTTC; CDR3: CAWRPTGRGYGYTF
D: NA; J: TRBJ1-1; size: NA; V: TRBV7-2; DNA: TGTGCCAGCAGCTTCCAACATACCAACACTGAAGCTTTCTTT; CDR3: CASSFQHTNTEAFF
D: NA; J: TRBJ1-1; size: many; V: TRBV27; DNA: TGTGCCAGCAGTTCACAACAGTTTTTCATGAACACTGAAGCTTTCTTT; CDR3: CASSSQQFFMNTEAFF
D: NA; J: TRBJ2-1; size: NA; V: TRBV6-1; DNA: TGTGCCAGCAGTGAACAGGGCCGGCGCCATGAGCAGTTCTTC; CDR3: CASSEQGRRHEQFF
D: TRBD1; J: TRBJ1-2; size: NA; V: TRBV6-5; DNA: TGTGCCAGCAGGATGACAGGGGGTGGCTACACCTTC; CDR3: CASRMTGGGYTF
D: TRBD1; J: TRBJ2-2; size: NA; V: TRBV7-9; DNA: TGTGCCAGCATCTTAGTTGACAGGGGTGGAAACACCGGGGAGCTGTTTTTT; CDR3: CASILVDRGGNTGELFF
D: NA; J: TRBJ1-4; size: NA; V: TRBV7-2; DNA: TGTGCCAGCAGCTTGAACAGCCAGGAAAAACTGTTTTTT; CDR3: CASSLNSQEKLFF
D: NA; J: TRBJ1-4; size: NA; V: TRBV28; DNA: TGTGCCAGCAGTTTAAACACGGGGGAAAAACTGTTTTTT; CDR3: CASSLNTGEKLFF
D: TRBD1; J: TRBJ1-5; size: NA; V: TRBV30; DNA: TGTGCCTGGGGACAGGGGGCCAATCAGCCCCAGCATTTT; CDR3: CAWGQGANQPQHF
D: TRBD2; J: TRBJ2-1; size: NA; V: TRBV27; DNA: TGTGCCAGCAGCGGGACTAGCGGGGGTGTGTACAATGAGCAGTTCTTC; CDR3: CASSGTSGGVYNEQFF
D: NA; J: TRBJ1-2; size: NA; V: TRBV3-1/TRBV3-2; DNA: TGTGCCAGCAGCCAAGATTCGGGGAATGGCTACACCTTC; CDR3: CASSQDSGNGYTF